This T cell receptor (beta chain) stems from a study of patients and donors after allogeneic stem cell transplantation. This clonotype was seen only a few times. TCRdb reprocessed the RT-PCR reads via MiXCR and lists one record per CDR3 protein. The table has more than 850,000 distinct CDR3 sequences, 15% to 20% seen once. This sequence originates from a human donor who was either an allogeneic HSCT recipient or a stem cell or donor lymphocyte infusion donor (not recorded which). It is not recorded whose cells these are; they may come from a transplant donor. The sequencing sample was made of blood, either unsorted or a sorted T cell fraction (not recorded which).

Written as DNA, the CDR3 is TGTGCCAGCAGTCTCCTGATACGGACGGAGGGCTACACCTTC. Protein sequence: CASSLLIRTEGYTF. The rearrangement links TRBV5-5 to TRBJ1-2; the D is unclear. The CDR3 runs to 14 residues. The V gene lost 5 bases and the J gene lost 8 bases, with 19 bases spanning the gap. Germline CDR1 SGHKS, CDR2 YYEKEE (reference sequence).